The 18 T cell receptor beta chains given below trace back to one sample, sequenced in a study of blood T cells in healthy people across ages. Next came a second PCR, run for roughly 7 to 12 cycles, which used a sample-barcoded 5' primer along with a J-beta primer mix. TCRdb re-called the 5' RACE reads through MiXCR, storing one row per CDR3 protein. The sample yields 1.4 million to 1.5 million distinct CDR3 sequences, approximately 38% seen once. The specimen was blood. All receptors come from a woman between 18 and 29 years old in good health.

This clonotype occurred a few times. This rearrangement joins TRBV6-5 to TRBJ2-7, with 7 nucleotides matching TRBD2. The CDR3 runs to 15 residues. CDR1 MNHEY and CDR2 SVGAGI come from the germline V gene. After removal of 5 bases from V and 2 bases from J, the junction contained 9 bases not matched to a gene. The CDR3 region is CASSVGLQSTYEQYF. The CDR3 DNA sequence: TGTGCCAGCAGTGTGGGACTACAAAGTACCTACGAGCAGTACTTC.

The CDR3 reads CASSSSLAGGGVAKNIQYF. As DNA, the CDR3 is TGTGCCAGCAGCTCGTCACTAGCGGGAGGTGGGGTAGCAAAAAACATTCAGTACTTC. This chain uses TRBV5-6 with TRBJ2-4; 12 bases are a match to TRBD2. There are 19 residues in the CDR3. The junction had 14 bases not matched to a gene; V was cut back by 3 bases and J by 4 bases. Germline-derived CDR1 and CDR2 are SGHDT and YYEEEE.

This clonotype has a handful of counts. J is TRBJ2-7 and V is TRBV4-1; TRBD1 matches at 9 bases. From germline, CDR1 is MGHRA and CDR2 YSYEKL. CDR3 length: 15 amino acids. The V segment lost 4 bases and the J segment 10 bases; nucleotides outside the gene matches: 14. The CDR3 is CASSPTEGTGKTQYF. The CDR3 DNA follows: TGCGCCAGCAGCCCAACCGAAGGGACAGGGAAAACCCAGTACTTC.

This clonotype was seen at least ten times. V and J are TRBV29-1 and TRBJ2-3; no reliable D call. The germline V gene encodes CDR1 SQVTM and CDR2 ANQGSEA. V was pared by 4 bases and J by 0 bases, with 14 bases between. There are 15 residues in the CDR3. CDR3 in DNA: TGCAGCGTTGCTCTCATGGGGATTAGCACAGATACGCAGTATTTT. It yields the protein CSVALMGISTDTQYF.

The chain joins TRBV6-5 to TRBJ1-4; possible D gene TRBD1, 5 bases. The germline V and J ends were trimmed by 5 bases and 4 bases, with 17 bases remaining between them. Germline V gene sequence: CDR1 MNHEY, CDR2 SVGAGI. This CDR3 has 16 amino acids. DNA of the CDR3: TGTGCCAGCAGTATCTCCCTGGGGGGGAATAATGAAAAACTGTTTTTT. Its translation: CASSISLGGNNEKLFF.

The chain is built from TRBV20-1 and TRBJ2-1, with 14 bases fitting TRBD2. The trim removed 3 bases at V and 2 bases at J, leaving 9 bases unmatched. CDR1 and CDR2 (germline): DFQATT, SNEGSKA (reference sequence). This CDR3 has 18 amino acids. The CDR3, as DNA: TGCAGTGCTAGCACGGGACTAGCGGGAGTCCGCCCCTACAATGAGCAGTTCTTC. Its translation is CSASTGLAGVRPYNEQFF.

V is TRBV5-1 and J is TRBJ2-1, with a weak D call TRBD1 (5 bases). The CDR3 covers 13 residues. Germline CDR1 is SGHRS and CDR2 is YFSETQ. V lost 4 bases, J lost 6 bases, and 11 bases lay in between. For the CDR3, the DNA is TGCGCCAGCAGCGCCCAGACAGCCAATGAGCAGTTCTTC. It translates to CASSAQTANEQFF.

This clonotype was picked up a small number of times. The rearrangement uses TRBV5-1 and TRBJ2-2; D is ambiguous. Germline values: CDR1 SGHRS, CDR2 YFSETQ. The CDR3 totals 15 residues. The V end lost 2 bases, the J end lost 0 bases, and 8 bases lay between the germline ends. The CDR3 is CASSFAITNTGELFF. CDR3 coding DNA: TGCGCCAGCAGCTTTGCGATTACGAACACCGGGGAGCTGTTTTTT.

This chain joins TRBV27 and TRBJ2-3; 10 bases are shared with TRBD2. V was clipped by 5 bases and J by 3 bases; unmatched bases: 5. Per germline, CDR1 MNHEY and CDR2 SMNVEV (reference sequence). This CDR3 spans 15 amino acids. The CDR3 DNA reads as TGTGCCAGCAGTCCCATTAGCGGGAGGACAGATACGCAGTATTTT. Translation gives CASSPISGRTDTQYF.

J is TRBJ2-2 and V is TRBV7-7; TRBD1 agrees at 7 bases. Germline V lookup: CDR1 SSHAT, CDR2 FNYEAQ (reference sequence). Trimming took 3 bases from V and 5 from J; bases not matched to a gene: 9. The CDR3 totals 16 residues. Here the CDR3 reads CASSFAGGKGTGELFF. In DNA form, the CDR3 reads TGTGCCAGCAGCTTTGCAGGGGGAAAGGGGACCGGGGAGCTGTTTTTT. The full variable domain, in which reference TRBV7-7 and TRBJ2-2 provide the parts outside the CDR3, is GAGVSQSPRYKVTKRGQDVTLRCDPISSHATLYWYQQALGQGPEFLTYFNYEAQPDKSGLPSDRFSAERPEGSISTLTIQRTEQRDSAMYRCASSFAGGKGTGELFFGEGSRLTVL.

CDR3 sequence (DNA): TGTGCCACCGCTGTCGCCCCGGTCACCGGGGAGCTGTTTTTT. Encoded protein: CATAVAPVTGELFF. The chain has TRBV12-3 or TRBV12-4 and TRBJ2-2, with no clear D. Trimming shortened V by 10 bases and J by 4 bases, and 16 bases separated the two germline ends. The CDR3 sequence is 14 residues long.

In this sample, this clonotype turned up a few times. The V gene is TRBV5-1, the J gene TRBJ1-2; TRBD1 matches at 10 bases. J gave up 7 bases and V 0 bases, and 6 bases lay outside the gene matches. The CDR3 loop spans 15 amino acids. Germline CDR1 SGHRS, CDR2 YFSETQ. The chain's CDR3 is CASSLVAGQGGGYTF. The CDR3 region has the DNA TGCGCCAGCAGCTTGGTGGCAGGACAGGGGGGTGGCTACACCTTC.

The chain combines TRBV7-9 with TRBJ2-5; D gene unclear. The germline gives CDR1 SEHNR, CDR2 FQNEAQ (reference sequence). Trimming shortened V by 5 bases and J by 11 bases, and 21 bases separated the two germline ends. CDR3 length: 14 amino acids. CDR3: CASSPGVGKNEQYF. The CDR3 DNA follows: TGTGCCAGCAGCCCGGGCGTAGGCAAAAATGAGCAGTACTTC.

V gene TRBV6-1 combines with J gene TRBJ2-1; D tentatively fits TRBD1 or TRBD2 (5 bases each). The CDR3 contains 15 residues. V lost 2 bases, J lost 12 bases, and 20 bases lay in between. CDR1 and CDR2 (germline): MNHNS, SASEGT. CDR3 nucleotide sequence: TGTGCCAGCAGTGAACCAGGGATTGGGGGAATGAGGCAGTTCTTC. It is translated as CASSEPGIGGMRQFF.

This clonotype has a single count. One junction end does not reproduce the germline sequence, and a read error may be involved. CDR3 in amino acids: CATGTSGGAGERYF. As DNA, the CDR3 is TGCGCCACCGGGACTAGCGGGGGGGCGGGTGAGCGGTACTTC. The J gene is TRBJ2-1, the V gene TRBV5-1, with 16 positions matching TRBD2. This CDR3 has 14 residues. CDR1 and CDR2 (germline): SGHRS, YFSETQ.

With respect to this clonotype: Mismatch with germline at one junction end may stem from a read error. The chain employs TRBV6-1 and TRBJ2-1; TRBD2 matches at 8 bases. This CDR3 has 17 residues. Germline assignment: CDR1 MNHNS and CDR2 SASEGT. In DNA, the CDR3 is TGTGCTAGCAGTGCGCCATCCGGGACTAGTATTTACAATGAGCAGTTCTTC. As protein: CASSAPSGTSIYNEQFF.

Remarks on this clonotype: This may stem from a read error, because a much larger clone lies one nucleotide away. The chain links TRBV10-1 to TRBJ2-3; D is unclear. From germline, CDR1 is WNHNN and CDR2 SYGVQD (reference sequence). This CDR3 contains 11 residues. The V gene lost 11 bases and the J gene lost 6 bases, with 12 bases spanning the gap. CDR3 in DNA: TGCGCCGGGAATTCAGCGGATACGCAGTATTTT. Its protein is CAGNSADTQYF.

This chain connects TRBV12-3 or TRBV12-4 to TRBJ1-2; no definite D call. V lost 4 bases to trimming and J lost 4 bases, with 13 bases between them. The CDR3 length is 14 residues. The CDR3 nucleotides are TGTGCCAGCAGTTATTCCCAGCAGCTCTATGGCTACACCTTC. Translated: CASSYSQQLYGYTF.